The clone carrying this T cell receptor (beta chain) has a handful of counts. These data come from a study of OX40 agonist ivuxolimab in advanced cancers. Germline V gene data show CDR1 as LNHDA and CDR2 as SQIVND (reference sequence). The CDR3 spans 14 residues. With 7 bases clipped from V and 4 bases from J, the junction kept 4 bases outside the gene matches. Clones were read by immunoSEQ multiplex PCR, and TCRdb kept only the in-frame ones, dropping some. The data hold tens of thousands of clones, with over 75% observed a single time. Source: CD4+ or CD8+ T cells sorted from blood, taken in a trial of the OX40 agonist ivuxolimab. This chain connects TRBV19 to TRBJ1-5; 10 nucleotides align to TRBD1. The receptor was derived from an adult with an advanced solid tumor such as melanoma, head and neck, liver or kidney cancer. The CDR3 loop is CASIEGQGNQPQHF. The DNA of the CDR3 is TGTGCCAGTATTGAGGGACAGGGGAATCAGCCCCAGCATTTT.